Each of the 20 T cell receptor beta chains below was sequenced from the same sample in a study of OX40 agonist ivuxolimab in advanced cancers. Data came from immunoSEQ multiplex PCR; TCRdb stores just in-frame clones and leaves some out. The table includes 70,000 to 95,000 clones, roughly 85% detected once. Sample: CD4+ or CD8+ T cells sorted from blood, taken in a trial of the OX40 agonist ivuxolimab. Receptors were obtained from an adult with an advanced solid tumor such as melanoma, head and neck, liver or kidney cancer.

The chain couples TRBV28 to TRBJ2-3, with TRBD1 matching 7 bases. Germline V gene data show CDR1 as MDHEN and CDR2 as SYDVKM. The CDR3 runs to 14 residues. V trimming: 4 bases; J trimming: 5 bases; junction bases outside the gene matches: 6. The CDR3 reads CASSSTGVGDTQYF. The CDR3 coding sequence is TGTGCCAGCAGTTCAACAGGGGTCGGAGATACGCAGTATTTT.

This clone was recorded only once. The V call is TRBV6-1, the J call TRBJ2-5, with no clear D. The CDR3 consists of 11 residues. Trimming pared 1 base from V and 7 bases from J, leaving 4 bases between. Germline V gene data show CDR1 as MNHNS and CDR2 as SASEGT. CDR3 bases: TGTGCCAGCAGTGAAGGGGTGACCCAGTACTTC. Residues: CASSEGVTQYF.

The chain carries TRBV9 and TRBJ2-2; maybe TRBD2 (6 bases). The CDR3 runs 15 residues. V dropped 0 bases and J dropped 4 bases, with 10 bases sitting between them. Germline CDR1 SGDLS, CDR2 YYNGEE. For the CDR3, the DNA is TGTGCCAGCAGCGTAGGGCTAGCGTCCACCGGGGAGCTGTTTTTT. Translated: CASSVGLASTGELFF.

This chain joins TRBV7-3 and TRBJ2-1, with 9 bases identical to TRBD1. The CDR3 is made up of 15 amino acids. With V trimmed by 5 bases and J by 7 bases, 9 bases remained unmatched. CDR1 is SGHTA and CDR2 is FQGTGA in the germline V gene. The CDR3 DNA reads TGTGCCAGCAGCCCACAACAGGGGGCGGGTAATGAGCAGTTCTTC. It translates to CASSPQQGAGNEQFF.

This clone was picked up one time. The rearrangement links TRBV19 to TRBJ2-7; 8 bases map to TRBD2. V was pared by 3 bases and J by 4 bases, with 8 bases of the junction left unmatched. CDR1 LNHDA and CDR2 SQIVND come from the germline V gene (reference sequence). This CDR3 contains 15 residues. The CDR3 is CASSMRGAGGYEQYF. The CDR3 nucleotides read TGTGCCAGTAGTATGCGGGGGGCGGGAGGTTACGAGCAGTACTTC.

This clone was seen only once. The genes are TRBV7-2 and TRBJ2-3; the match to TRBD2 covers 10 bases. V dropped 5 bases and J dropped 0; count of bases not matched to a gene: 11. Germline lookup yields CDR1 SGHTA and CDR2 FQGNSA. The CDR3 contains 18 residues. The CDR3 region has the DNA TGTGCCAGCAGCGCCAGGCCAGGACTAGCGGTCAGCACAGATACGCAGTATTTT. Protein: CASSARPGLAVSTDTQYF.

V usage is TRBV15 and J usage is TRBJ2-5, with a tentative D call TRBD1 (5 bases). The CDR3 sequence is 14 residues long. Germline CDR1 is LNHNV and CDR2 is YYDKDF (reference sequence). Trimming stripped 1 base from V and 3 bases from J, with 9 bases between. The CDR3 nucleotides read TGTGCCACCAGCAGAGTCGACAGAAAAGAGACCCAGTACTTC. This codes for CATSRVDRKETQYF.

The CDR3 DNA follows: TGTGCCAGTAGTGGCCTTGGCTACACAGATACGCAGTATTTT. Translating it yields CASSGLGYTDTQYF. The V gene is TRBV19, the J gene TRBJ2-3, with unresolved D. Deletions cut 5 bases from V and 2 bases from J, with 11 bases between. The CDR3 has 14 residues. In germline, CDR1 is LNHDA, CDR2 SQIVND (reference sequence).

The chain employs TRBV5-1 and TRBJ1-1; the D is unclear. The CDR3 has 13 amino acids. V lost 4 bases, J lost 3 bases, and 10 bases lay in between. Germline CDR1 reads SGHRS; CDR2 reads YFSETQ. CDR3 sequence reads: CASSPSWDTEAFF. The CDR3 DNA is TGCGCCAGCAGCCCGTCCTGGGACACTGAAGCTTTCTTT.

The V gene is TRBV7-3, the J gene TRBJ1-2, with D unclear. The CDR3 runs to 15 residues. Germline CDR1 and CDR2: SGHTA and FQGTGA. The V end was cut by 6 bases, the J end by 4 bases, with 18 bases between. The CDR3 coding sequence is TGTGCCAGCAGTCAAGCGAATACCCCCCTCTATGGCTACACCTTC. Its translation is CASSQANTPLYGYTF.

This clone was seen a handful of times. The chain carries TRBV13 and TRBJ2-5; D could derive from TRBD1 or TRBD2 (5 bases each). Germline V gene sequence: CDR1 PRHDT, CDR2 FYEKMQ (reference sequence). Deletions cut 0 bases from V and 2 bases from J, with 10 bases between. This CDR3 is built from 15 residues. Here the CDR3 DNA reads TGTGCCAGCAGCTTAGGGGAGTGGGGGCAAGAGACCCAGTACTTC. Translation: CASSLGEWGQETQYF.

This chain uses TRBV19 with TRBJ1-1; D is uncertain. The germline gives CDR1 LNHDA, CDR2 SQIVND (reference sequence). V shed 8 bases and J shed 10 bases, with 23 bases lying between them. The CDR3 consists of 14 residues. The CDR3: CASARGNNVLGAFF. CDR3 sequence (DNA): TGTGCCAGTGCACGCGGGAACAACGTGCTGGGAGCTTTCTTT.

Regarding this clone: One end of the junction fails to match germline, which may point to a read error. The CDR3 region has the DNA TGTGCTAGCAGCTCGGGACTAGCTGCGGAGACCCAGTACTTC. Its translation: CASSSGLAAETQYF. J is TRBJ2-5 and V is TRBV7-7; 9 bases line up with TRBD2. Germline-derived CDR1 and CDR2 are SSHAT and FNYEAQ (reference sequence). CDR3 length: 14 amino acids.

CDR3 protein: CASRRTGNTDTQYF. The CDR3 bases are TGTGCCAGCAGGCGGACAGGGAACACAGATACGCAGTATTTT. J is TRBJ2-3 and V is TRBV2; 8 nucleotides line up with TRBD1. Losses at the gene ends were 6 bases for V and 2 bases for J; bases not matched to a gene: 4. The CDR3 has 14 residues. CDR1 is SNHLY and CDR2 is FYNNEI in the germline V gene.

The CDR3 DNA reads as TGTGCCAGCAGCGCTCAGGGGGCTAGAGGTGAAAAACTGTTTTTT. Amino acids: CASSAQGARGEKLFF. The rearrangement uses TRBV2 and TRBJ1-4, with 8 bases lining up with TRBD1. Trimming cost V 6 bases and J 7 bases; bases outside gene matches: 10. The CDR3 totals 15 residues. The V gene's germline CDR1 is SNHLY and CDR2 FYNNEI.

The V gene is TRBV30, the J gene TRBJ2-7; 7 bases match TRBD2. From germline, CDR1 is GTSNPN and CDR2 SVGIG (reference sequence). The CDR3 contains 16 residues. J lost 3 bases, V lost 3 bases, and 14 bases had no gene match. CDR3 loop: CAWRGTPGTNGYEQYF. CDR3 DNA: TGTGCCTGGAGAGGTACCCCCGGGACTAACGGCTACGAGCAGTACTTC.

The CDR3 loop reads CASSRGQGAVETQYF. DNA of the CDR3: TGTGCCAGCAGCCGGGGACAGGGGGCGGTCGAGACCCAGTACTTC. The V gene is TRBV5-4, the J gene TRBJ2-5; 12 nucleotides agree with TRBD1. Germline CDR1 and CDR2: SGHNT and YYREEE (reference sequence). This CDR3 comprises 15 residues. Trimming removed 4 bases from V and 5 bases from J; junction bases left unmatched: 6.

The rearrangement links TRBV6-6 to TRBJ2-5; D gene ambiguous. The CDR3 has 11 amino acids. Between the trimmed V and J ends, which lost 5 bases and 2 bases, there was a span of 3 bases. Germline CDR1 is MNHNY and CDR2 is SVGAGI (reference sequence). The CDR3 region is CASSQQETQYF. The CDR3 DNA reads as TGTGCCAGCAGTCAACAAGAGACCCAGTACTTC.

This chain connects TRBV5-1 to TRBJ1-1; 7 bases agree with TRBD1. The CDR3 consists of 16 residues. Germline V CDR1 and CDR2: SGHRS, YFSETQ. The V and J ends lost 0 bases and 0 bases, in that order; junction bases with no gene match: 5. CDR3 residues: CASSLEPDRVNTEAFF. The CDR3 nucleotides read TGCGCCAGCAGCTTGGAACCTGACAGGGTGAACACTGAAGCTTTCTTT.

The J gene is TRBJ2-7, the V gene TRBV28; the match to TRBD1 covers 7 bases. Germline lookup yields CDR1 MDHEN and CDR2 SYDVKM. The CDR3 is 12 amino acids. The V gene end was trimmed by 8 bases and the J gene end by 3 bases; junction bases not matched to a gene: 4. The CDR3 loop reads CASQGQSYEQYF. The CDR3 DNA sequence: TGTGCCAGCCAGGGACAGAGCTACGAGCAGTACTTC.